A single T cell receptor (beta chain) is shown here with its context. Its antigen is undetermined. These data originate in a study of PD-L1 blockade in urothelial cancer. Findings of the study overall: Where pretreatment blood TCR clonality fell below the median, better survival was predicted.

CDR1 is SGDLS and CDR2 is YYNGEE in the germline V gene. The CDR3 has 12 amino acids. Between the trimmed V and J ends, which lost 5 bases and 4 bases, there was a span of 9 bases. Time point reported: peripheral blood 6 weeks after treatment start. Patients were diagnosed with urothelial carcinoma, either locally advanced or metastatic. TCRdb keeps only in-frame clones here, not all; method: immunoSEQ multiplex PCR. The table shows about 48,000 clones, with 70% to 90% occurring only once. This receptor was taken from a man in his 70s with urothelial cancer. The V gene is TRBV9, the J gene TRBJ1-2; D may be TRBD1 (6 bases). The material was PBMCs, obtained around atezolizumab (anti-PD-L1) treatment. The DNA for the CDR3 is TGTGCCAGCAGTGGGGGCGTCTATGGCTACACCTTC. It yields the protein CASSGGVYGYTF.